The rows below give T cell receptor beta chains drawn from one sample of a study of CD8 T cells in Susac syndrome. TCRdb used MiXCR to reprocess the immunoSEQ multiplex PCR reads, holding one entry per CDR3 protein. The sample carries approximately 230,000 distinct CDR3 sequences, 80% to 95% recorded once. The sequenced sample was CD4+ T cells from PBMCs. The receptors shown here come from a human donor with multiple sclerosis. CDR3s include the opening cysteine and the closing phenylalanine or tryptophan. Fields, in order: clone size, V gene, J gene, D gene, CDR3 DNA, CDR3 protein. D genes are given only for firm matches. Size is stated for part of the rows, as once, few or many counts, or as a class when the clone is expanded.

>-|TRBV12-3/TRBV12-4|TRBJ1-5|-
TGTGCCAGCAGTCCGTCTGAGGGTCAGCCCCAGCATTTT
CASSPSEGQPQHF
>-|TRBV11-2|TRBJ1-2|-
TGTGCCAGCAGCGGTTGGGCAGGGGCCTCTAACTATGGCTACACCTTC
CASSGWAGASNYGYTF
>-|TRBV4-2|TRBJ2-3|-
TGTGCCAGCAGCTACCAGCGGGCTAGCACAGATACGCAGTATTTT
CASSYQRASTDTQYF
>-|TRBV5-4|TRBJ2-1|-
TGTGCCAGCAGCTTGGCCAGGGGCTCCTACAATGAGCAGTTCTTC
CASSLARGSYNEQFF
>-|TRBV29-1|TRBJ1-2|TRBD1
TGCAGCGTTGAAAACAGGGGAGGCTACACCTTC
CSVENRGGYTF
>-|TRBV15|TRBJ1-5|-
TGTGCCACCAGCAGAGATCCTCGGTCACGAACGGGCAATCAGCCCCAGCATTTT
CATSRDPRSRTGNQPQHF
>-|TRBV3-1|TRBJ2-5|TRBD1
TGTGCCAGCAGCCTTATACGACAGGGTGGTGGAGAGACCCAGTACTTC
CASSLIRQGGGETQYF
>once|TRBV20-1|TRBJ2-5|TRBD2
TGCAGTGCTAGGAGCGGGGGGGCAGCAACGGAGACCCAGTACTTC
CSARSGGAATETQYF
>few|TRBV11-3|TRBJ1-5|-
TGTGCCAGCAGCTTAGGGCATAGCAATCAGCCCCAGCATTTT
CASSLGHSNQPQHF
>-|TRBV12-3/TRBV12-4|TRBJ1-1|-
TGTGCCAGCAGTTTAGTGCGCGTACGGACTGAAGCTTTCTTT
CASSLVRVRTEAFF
>-|TRBV6-6|TRBJ2-6|-
TGTGCCAGCACTACAAGGAGAAGCTCTGGGGCCAACGTCCTGACTTTC
CASTTRRSSGANVLTF
>-|TRBV9|TRBJ1-2|TRBD1
TGTGCCAGCAGCGTTGGACAGGGGGGCTACACCTTC
CASSVGQGGYTF
>-|TRBV27|TRBJ2-7|TRBD1
TGTGCCAGCAGGGACAGGGGGCGTTACGAGCAGTACTTC
CASRDRGRYEQYF
>-|TRBV5-4|TRBJ2-7|TRBD1
TGTGCCAGCAGCTTGGAGGGGGCCTCCCCAAAGTACTTC
CASSLEGASPKYF
>-|TRBV5-6|TRBJ1-2|-
TGTGCCAGCAGCTTCGGGCGAGGCTACACCTTC
CASSFGRGYTF
>-|TRBV14|TRBJ2-7|-
TGTGCCAGCAGCCAAGAAAGAGGACCGGGTCCATTAACCTACGAGCAGTACTTC
CASSQERGPGPLTYEQYF
>-|TRBV29-1|TRBJ2-2|TRBD2
TGCAGCGTTGAAGGGGAGGGCCTGGGCACCGGGGAGCTGTTTTTT
CSVEGEGLGTGELFF
>-|TRBV19|TRBJ2-1|TRBD2
TGTGCCAGTAGGGCTAGCGGGGGAAATGAGCAGTTCTTC
CASRASGGNEQFF
>-|TRBV3-1|TRBJ2-2|TRBD2
TGTGCCAGCAGCCAAGATTGGGAGGGGACCGGGGAGCTGTTTTTT
CASSQDWEGTGELFF
>once|TRBV27|TRBJ1-1|-
TGTGCCAGCAGTTTCACAGGGCCGAACACTGAAGCTTTCTTT
CASSFTGPNTEAFF